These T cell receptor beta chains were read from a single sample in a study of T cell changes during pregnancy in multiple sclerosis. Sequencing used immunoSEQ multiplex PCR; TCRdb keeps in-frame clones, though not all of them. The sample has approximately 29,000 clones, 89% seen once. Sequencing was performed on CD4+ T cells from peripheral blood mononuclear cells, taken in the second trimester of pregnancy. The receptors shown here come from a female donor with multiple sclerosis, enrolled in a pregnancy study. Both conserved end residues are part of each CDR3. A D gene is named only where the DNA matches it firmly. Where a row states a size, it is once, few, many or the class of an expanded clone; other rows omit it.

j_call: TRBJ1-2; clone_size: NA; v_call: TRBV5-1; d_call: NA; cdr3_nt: TGCGCCAGCAGCTTGTCGGGGGTTTTTGGCTACACCTTC; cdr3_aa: CASSLSGVFGYTF
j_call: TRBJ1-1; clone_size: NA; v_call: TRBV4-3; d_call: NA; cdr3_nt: TGCGCCAGCAGCCCCCGGGTGAGGGTGAACACTGAAGCTTTCTTT; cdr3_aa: CASSPRVRVNTEAFF
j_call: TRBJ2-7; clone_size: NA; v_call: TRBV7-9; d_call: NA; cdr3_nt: TGTGCCATCGGTACGGACAGAGCCTACGAGCAGTACTTC; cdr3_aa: CAIGTDRAYEQYF
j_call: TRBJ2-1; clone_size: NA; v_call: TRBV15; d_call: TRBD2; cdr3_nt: TGTGCCACCAGCATAGCGGGGGATCTCAATGAGCAGTTCTTC; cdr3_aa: CATSIAGDLNEQFF
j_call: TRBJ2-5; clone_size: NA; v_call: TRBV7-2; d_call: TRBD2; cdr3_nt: TGTGCCAGCAGCCTAAGGCCTAGCGGGGGGGCTGGAGAGACCCAGTACTTC; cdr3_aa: CASSLRPSGGAGETQYF
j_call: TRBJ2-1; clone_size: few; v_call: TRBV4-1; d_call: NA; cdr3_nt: TGCGCCAGCAGCCAAGTCGATTTAGTGACCTACAATGAGCAGTTCTTC; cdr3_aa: CASSQVDLVTYNEQFF
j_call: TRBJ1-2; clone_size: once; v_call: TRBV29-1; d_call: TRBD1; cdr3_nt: TGCAGCGTTGAAAGGGACAGGGCCTCCTCGGGGGGCTACACCTTC; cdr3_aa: CSVERDRASSGGYTF
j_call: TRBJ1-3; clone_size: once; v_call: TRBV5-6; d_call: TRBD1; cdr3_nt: TGTGCCAGCAGCCTGCGACAGGGGACATCCTCTGGAAACACCATATATTTT; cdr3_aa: CASSLRQGTSSGNTIYF
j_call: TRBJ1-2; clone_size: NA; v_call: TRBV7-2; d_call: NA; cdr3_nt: TGTGCCAGCAGCCATCCCCAGGCTTTTGGCTACACCTTC; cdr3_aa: CASSHPQAFGYTF
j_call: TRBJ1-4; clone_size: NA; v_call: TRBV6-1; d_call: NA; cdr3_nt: TGTGCCAGCAGTGAACCCTTCTCGGGAAGTGAAGAAAAACTGTTTTTT; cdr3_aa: CASSEPFSGSEEKLFF
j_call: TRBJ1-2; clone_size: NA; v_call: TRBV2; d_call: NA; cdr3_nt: TGTGCCAGCAGTGGGGGGGGTTATGGCTACACCTTC; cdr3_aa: CASSGGGYGYTF
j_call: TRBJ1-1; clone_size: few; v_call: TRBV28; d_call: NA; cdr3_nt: TGTGCCAGCAGCCTAGTACGAGTCAGGGCCCCTGAAGCTTTCTTT; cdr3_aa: CASSLVRVRAPEAFF
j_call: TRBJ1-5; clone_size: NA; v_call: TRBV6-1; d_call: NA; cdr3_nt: TGTGCCAGCAGTGAACAGGCTAGCAATCAGCCCCAGCATTTT; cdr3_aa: CASSEQASNQPQHF